The next 5 T cell receptor beta chains were all read from a single sample in a study of blood T cell repertoires in COVID-19. TCRdb's copy holds only in-frame clones and misses some; the assay was immunoSEQ multiplex PCR. The data show around 230,000 clones, 70% to 90% seen once. Material: PBMCs or T cells enriched from blood (not recorded which). The receptor set was obtained from a woman between 40 and 55 years old with acute COVID-19.

This chain uses TRBV24-1 with TRBJ2-2; possible D gene TRBD1, 5 bases. The V end lost 7 bases, the J end lost 8 bases, and 19 bases lay between the germline ends. In germline, CDR1 is KGHDR, CDR2 SFDVKD. The length of the CDR3 is 15 residues. The chain's CDR3 is CATSPGRPFSGELFF. The CDR3 DNA sequence: TGTGCCACCAGCCCAGGGCGCCCCTTTTCTGGGGAGCTGTTTTTT.

The genes are TRBV5-1 and TRBJ2-3, with 10 bases aligning to TRBD2. V was clipped by 0 bases and J by 3 bases; unmatched bases: 4. In germline, CDR1 is SGHRS, CDR2 YFSETQ. CDR3 length equals 16 residues. The CDR3 loop is CASSLGQREGTDTQYF. CDR3 in DNA: TGCGCCAGCAGCTTGGGTCAGCGGGAGGGGACAGATACGCAGTATTTT.

This rearrangement joins TRBV18 to TRBJ2-1; the match to TRBD2 covers 7 bases. V was pared by 0 bases and J by 9 bases, with 8 bases of the junction left unmatched. The germline CDR1 and CDR2 sequences are KGHSH and LQKENI. The CDR3 is 15 residues long. The CDR3 is CASSPPKGGEGEQFF. In DNA, the CDR3 is TGTGCCAGCTCACCACCTAAAGGAGGGGAGGGTGAGCAGTTCTTC.

Points on this clone: The same CDR3 also results from other DNA sequences found in this sample. The chain employs TRBV5-1 and TRBJ1-2; D is perhaps TRBD1 (5 bases). CDR1 SGHRS and CDR2 YFSETQ come from the germline V gene. Deletions cut 0 bases from V and 2 bases from J, with 5 bases between. The CDR3 has 13 residues. In DNA, the CDR3 is TGCGCCAGCAGCTTGGACAGGAACTATGGCTACACCTTC. Protein sequence: CASSLDRNYGYTF.

This chain connects TRBV5-1 to TRBJ2-1, with unresolved D. The germline V and J ends were trimmed by 0 bases and 9 bases, with 10 bases remaining between them. Germline CDR1 and CDR2: SGHRS and YFSETQ. The CDR3 is made up of 13 amino acids. The CDR3 spells CASSLEARTEQFF. DNA for the CDR3: TGCGCCAGCAGCTTGGAGGCTAGAACTGAGCAGTTCTTC. Together with reference TRBV5-1 and TRBJ2-1, the CDR3 gives the full variable domain: KAGVTQTPRYLIKTRGQQVTLSCSPISGHRSVSWYQQTPGQGLQFLFEYFSETQRNKGNFPGRFSGRQFSNSRSEMNVSTLELGDSALYLCASSLEARTEQFFGPGTRLTVL.